This record concerns one TCR beta chain sequence. This sample was included in a study of CD8 T cells in Susac syndrome. High-throughput TCR beta sequencing covered peripheral CD8+ and CD4+ T cells. FACS was used to enrich TEMRA cells, whereas the CD8+ and CD4+ T cells were obtained by negative isolation. RNA totalling roughly 0.45 to 1 ug underwent reverse transcription with random hexamers. The authors amplified TCR beta CDR3 across 54 Vbeta and 13 Jbeta using immunoSEQ multiplex PCR. One entry per CDR3 protein results from TCRdb running MiXCR on the immunoSEQ multiplex PCR reads. The sample carries 350,000 to 550,000 distinct CDR3 sequences, 75% to 90% recorded once. The CDR3 consists of 15 residues. The germline V gene has CDR1 SGHVS and CDR2 FQNEAQ. Trimming removed 0 bases from V and 6 bases from J, with 15 bases in between.

Sequenced input: CD8+ T cells from PBMCs. The chain recombines TRBV7-8 with TRBJ2-7; D is perhaps TRBD1 (5 bases). This sequence was found in a human donor with multiple sclerosis. CDR3 protein: CASSLAEGVRSEQYF. CDR3 DNA sequence: TGTGCCAGCAGCTTAGCGGAAGGGGTGAGAAGCGAGCAGTACTTC.